This TCR beta chain comes out of a study of cytomegalovirus exposure and HLA in healthy donors. Study results and limitations: It was confirmed in vitro that a few of the CMV-associated chains were specific for CMV antigens. Among TCR beta chains, those listed as cytomegalovirus-associated numbered more than 150.

The donors were members of the validation cohort, which comprised more than 90 subjects and was separate from the first cohort of 666 subjects. Turning to this clone: Its target is not known.

CDR3 length: 13 amino acids. CDR1 and CDR2 (germline): SEHNR, FQNEAQ (reference sequence). V lost 6 bases and J lost 2; bases outside the gene matches: 3. Repertoires were generated with immunoSEQ multiplex PCR, while TCRdb's copy carries only in-frame clones and drops some. The sample shows about 63,000 clones, around 89% of them seen only once. This TCR was sampled from a woman in her late teens or twenties in good health and CMV-seronegative. The sample consisted of PBMCs. V gene TRBV7-9 combines with J gene TRBJ2-7, with 8 bases that match TRBD1. The CDR3 here is CASSGTGTYEQYF. CDR3 in DNA: TGTGCCAGCAGTGGGACAGGAACCTACGAGCAGTACTTC.